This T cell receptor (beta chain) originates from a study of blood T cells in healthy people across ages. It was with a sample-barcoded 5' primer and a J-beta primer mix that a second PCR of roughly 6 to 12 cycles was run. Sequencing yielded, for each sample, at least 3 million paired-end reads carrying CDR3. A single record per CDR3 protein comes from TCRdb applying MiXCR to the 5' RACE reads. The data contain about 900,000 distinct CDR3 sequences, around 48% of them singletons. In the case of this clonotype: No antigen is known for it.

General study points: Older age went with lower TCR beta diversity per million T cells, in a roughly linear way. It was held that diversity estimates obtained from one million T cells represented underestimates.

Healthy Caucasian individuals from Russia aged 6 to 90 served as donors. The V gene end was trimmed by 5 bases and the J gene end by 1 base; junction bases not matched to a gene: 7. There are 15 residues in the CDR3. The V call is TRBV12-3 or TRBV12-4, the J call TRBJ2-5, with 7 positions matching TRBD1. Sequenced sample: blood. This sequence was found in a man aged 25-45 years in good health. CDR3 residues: CASSTRQGAQETQYF. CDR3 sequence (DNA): TGTGCCAGCAGTACCCGACAGGGCGCCCAAGAGACCCAGTACTTC.